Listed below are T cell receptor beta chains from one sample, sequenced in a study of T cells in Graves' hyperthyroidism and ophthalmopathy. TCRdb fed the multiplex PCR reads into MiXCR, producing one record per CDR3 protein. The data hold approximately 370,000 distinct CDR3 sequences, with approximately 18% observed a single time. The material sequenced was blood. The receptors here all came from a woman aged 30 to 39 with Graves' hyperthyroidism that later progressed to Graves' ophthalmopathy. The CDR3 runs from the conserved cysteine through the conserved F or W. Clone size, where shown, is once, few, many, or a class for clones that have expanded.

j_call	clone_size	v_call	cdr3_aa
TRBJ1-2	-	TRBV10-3	CAISDQGSTYGYTF
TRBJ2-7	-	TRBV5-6	CASSSYRQGYEQYF
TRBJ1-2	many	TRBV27	CASSSTDRQGLYGYTF
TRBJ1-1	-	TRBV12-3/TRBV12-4	CASRALQGENTEAFF
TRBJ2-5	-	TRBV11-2	CASSFRLTGDGETQYF
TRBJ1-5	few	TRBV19	CASGAGRLGAGNQPQHF
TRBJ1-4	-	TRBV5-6	CASSSGYAKLFF
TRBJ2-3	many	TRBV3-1	CASSQPGLAVGTDTQYF
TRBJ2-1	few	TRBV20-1	CSARYPGGQTYNEQFF
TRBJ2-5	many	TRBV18	CASSPLREPIQETQYF
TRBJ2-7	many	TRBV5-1	CASSSGTSGSYEQYF
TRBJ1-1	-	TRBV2	CASKLQMNTEAFF
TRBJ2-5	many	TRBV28	CASSPMDGQETQYF
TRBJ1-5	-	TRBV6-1	CASSEAGQDNQPQHF